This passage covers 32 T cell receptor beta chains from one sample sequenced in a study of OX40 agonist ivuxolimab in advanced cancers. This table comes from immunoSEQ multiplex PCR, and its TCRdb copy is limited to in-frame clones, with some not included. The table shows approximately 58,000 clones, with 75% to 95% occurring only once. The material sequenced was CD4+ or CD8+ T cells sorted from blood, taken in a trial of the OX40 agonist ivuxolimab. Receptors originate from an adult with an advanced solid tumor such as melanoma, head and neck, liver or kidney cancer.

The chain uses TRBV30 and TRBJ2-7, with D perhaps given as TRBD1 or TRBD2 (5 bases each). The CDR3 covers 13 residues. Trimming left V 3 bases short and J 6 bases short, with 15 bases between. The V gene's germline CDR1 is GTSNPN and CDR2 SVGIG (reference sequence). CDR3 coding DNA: TGTGCCTGGAGCGAAATCTCAGGGACCGAGCAGTACTTC. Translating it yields CAWSEISGTEQYF.

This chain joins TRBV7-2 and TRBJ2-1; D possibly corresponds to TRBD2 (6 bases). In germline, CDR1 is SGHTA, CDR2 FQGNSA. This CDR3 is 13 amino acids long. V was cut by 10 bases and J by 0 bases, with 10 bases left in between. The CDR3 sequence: CATPGDSYNEQFF. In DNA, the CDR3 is TGTGCCACTCCGGGGGACTCCTACAATGAGCAGTTCTTC.

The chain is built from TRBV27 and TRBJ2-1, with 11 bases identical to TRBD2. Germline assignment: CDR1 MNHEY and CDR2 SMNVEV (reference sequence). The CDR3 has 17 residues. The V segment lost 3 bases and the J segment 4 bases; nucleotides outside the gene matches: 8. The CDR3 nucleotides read TGTGCCAGCAGTTTCCCTCTAGCGGGAGGCGCTTACAATGAGCAGTTCTTC. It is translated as CASSFPLAGGAYNEQFF.

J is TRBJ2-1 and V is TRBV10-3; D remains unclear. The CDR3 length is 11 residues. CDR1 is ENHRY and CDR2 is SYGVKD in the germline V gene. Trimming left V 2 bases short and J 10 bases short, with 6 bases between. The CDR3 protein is CAISETEEQFF. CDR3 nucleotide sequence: TGTGCCATCAGTGAGACCGAGGAGCAGTTCTTC.

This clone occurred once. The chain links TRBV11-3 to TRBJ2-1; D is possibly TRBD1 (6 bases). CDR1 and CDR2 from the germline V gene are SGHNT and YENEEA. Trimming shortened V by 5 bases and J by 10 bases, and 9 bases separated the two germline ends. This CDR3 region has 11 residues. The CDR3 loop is CASSRTVEQFF. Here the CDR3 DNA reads TGTGCCAGCAGCAGGACAGTGGAGCAGTTCTTC. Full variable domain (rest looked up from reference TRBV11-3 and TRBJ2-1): EAGVVQSPRYKIIEKKQPVAFWCNPISGHNTLYWYLQNLGQGPELLIRYENEEAVDDSQLPKDRFSAERLKGVDSTLKIQPAELGDSAVYLCASSRTVEQFFGPGTRLTVL.

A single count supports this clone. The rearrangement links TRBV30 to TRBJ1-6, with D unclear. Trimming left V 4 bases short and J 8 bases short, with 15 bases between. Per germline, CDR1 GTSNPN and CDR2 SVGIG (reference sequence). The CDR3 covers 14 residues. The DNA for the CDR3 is TGTGCCTGGATAAGAGGGCGAGAATATTCACCCCTCCACTTT. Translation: CAWIRGREYSPLHF.

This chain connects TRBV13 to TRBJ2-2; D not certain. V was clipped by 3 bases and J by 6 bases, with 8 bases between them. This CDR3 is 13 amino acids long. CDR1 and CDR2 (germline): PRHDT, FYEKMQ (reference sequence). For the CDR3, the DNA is TGTGCCAGCAGCTTCGGAGAGTCCGGGGAGCTGTTTTTT. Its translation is CASSFGESGELFF. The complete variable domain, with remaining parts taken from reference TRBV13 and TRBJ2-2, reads AAGVIQSPRHLIKEKRETATLKCYPIPRHDTVYWYQQGPGQDPQFLISFYEKMQSDKGSIPDRFSAQQFSDYHSELNMSSLELGDSALYFCASSFGESGELFFGEGSRLTVL.

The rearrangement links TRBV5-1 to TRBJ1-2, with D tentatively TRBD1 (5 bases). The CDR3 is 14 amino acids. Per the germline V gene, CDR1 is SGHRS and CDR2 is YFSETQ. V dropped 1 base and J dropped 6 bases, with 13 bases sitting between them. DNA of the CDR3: TGCGCCAGCAGCTTGTCGGCAGGGTTTGATGGCTACACCTTC. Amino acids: CASSLSAGFDGYTF.

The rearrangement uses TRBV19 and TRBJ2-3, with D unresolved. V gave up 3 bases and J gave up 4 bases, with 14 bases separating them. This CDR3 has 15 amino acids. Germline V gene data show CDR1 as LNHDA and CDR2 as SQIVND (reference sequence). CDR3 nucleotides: TGTGCCAGTAGTATCGTTAGCTCGGGTGCAGATACGCAGTATTTT. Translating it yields CASSIVSSGADTQYF.

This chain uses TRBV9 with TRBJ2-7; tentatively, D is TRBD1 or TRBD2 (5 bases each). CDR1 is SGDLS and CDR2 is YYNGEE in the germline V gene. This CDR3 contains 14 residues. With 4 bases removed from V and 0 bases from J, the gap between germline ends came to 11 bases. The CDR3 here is CASSFGGSSYEQYF. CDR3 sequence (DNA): TGTGCCAGCAGCTTTGGGGGTAGCTCCTACGAGCAGTACTTC.

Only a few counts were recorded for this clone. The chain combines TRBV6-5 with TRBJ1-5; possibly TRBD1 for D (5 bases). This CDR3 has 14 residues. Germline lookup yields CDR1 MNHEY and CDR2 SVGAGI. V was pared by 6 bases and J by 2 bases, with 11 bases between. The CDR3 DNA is TGTGCCAGCAGAACGGGGGGGGGCAATCAGCCCCAGCATTTT. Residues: CASRTGGGNQPQHF.

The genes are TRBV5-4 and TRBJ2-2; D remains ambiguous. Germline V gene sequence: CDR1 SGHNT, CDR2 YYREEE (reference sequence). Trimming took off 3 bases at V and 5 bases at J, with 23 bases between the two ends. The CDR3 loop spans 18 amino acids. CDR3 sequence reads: CASSSKLPLAGETGELFF. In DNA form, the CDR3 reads TGTGCCAGCAGCTCCAAACTCCCCCTGGCTGGCGAAACCGGGGAGCTGTTTTTT.

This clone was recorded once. CDR3 DNA: TGTGCCAGCAGCTTGTCTAGCGGGATTTACAATGAGCAGTTCTTC. Protein sequence: CASSLSSGIYNEQFF. This chain links TRBV9 with TRBJ2-1, with 9 bases that match TRBD2. The ends lost 4 bases at V and 4 bases at J; junction bases unmatched: 6. Germline CDR1 SGDLS, CDR2 YYNGEE. The CDR3 extends over 15 amino acids.

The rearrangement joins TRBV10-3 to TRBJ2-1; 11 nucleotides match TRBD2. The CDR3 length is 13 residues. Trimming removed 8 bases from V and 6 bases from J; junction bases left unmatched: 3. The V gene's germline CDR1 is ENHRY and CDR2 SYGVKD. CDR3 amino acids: CAIRLAGTNEQFF. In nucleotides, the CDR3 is TGTGCCATCCGACTAGCGGGAACCAATGAGCAGTTCTTC.

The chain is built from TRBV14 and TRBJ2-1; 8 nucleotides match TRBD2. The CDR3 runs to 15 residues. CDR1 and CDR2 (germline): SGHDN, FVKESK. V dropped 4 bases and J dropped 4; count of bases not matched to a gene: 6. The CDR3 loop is CASSPRAGVYNEQFF. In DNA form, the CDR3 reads TGTGCCAGCAGCCCCCGAGCGGGAGTATACAATGAGCAGTTCTTC.

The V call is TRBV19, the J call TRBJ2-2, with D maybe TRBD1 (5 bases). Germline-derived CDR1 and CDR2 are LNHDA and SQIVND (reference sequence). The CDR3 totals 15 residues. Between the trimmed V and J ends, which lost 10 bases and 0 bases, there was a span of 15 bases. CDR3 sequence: CATRDGVANTGELFF. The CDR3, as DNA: TGTGCCACCAGGGATGGGGTCGCGAACACCGGGGAGCTGTTTTTT.

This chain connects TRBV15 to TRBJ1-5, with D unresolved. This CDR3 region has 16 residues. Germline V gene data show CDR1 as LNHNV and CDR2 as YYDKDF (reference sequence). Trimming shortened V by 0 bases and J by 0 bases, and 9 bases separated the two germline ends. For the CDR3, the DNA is TGTGCCACCAGCAGAGATCGTACGCCTAGCAATCAGCCCCAGCATTTT. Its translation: CATSRDRTPSNQPQHF.

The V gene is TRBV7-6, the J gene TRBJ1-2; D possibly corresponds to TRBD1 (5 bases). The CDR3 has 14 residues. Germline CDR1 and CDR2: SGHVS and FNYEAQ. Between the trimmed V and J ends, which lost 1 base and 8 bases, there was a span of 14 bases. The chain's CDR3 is CASSLDRGKRGYTF. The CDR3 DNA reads TGTGCCAGCAGCTTAGATCGGGGCAAGAGGGGCTACACCTTC.

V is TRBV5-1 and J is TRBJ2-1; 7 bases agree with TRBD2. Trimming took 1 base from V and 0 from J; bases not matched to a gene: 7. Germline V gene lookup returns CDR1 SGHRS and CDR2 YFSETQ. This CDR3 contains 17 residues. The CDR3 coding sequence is TGCGCCAGCAGCTTGCAACCTAGCGGTAACTCCTACAATGAGCAGTTCTTC. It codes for CASSLQPSGNSYNEQFF. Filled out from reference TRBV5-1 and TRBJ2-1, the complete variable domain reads KAGVTQTPRYLIKTRGQQVTLSCSPISGHRSVSWYQQTPGQGLQFLFEYFSETQRNKGNFPGRFSGRQFSNSRSEMNVSTLELGDSALYLCASSLQPSGNSYNEQFFGPGTRLTVL.

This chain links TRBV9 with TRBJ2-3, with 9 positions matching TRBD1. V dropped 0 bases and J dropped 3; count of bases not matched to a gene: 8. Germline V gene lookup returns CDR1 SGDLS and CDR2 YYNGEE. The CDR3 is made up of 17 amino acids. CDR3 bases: TGTGCCAGCAGCGTAGAGTGGACAGGGGTCAGGACAGATACGCAGTATTTT. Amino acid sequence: CASSVEWTGVRTDTQYF. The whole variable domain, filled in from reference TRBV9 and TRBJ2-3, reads DSGVTQTPKHLITATGQRVTLRCSPRSGDLSVYWYQQSLDQGLQFLIQYYNGEERAKGNILERFSAQQFPDLHSELNLSSLELGDSALYFCASSVEWTGVRTDTQYFGPGTRLTVL.

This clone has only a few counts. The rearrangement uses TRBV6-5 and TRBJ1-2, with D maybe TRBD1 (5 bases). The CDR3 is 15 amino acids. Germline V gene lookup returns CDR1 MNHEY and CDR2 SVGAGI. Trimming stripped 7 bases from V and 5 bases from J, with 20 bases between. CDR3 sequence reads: CASISQDMGGYGYTF. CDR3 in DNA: TGTGCCAGCATTTCCCAGGACATGGGGGGTTATGGCTACACCTTC.

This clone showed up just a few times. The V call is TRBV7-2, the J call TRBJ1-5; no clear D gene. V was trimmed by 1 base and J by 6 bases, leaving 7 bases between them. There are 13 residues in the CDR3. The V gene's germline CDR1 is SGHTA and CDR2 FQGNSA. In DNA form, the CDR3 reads TGTGCCAGCAGCTTAGAAGGAGTTCAGCCCCAGCATTTT. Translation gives CASSLEGVQPQHF.

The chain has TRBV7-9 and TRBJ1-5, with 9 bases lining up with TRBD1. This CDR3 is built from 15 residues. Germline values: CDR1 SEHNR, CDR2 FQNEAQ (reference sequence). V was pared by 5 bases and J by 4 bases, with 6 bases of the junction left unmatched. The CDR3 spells CASSTTGQGNQPQHF. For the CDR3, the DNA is TGTGCCAGCAGCACAACCGGACAGGGGAATCAGCCCCAGCATTTT.

The CDR3 DNA reads TGTGCCAGTAGTATGGCGCCGGGACAGGGTCTCGGCTACACCTTC. Translating it yields CASSMAPGQGLGYTF. The V call is TRBV19, the J call TRBJ1-2; 9 bases align to TRBD1. The CDR3 has 15 residues. From germline, CDR1 is LNHDA and CDR2 SQIVND (reference sequence). V gave up 3 bases and J gave up 8 bases; unmatched junction bases: 10. The entire variable domain, with the rest obtained from reference TRBV19 and TRBJ1-2, is as follows: DGGITQSPKYLFRKEGQNVTLSCEQNLNHDAMYWYRQDPGQGLRLIYYSQIVNDFQKGDIAEGYSVSREKKESFPLTVTSAQKNPTAFYLCASSMAPGQGLGYTFGSGTRLTVV.

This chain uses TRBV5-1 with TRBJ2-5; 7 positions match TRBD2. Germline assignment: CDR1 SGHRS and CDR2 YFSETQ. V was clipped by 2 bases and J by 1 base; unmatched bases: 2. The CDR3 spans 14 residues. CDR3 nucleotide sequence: TGCGCCAGCAGCTTTGGGGAGGGCCAAGAGACCCAGTACTTC. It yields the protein CASSFGEGQETQYF.

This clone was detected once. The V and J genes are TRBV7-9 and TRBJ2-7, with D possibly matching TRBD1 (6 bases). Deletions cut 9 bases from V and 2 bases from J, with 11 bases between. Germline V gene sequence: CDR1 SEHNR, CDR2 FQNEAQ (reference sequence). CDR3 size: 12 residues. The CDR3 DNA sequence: TGTGCCAGTGGACAGTTGACCTACGAGCAGTACTTC. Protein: CASGQLTYEQYF.

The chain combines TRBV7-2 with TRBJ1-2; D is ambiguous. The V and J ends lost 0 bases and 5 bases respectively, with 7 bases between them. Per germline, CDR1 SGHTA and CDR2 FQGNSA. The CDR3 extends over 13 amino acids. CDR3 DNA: TGTGCCAGCAGCTTAGCAGAGCAATATGGCTACACCTTC. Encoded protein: CASSLAEQYGYTF.

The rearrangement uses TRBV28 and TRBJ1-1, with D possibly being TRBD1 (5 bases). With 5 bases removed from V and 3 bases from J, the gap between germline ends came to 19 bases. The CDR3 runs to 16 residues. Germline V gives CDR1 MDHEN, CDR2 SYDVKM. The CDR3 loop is CASSPYGEGYYTEAFF. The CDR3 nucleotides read TGTGCCAGCAGTCCGTATGGGGAGGGGTATTACACTGAAGCTTTCTTT.

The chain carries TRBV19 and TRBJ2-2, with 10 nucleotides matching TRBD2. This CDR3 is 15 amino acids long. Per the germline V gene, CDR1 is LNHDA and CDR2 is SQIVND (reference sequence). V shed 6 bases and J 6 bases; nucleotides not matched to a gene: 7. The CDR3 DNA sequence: TGTGCCAGTAGCCTAGCGGGAGTACTGGCCGGGGAGCTGTTTTTT. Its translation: CASSLAGVLAGELFF.

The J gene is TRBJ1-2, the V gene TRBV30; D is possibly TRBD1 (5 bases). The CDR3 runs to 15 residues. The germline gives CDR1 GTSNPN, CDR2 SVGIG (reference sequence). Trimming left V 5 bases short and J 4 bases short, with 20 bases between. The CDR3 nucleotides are TGTGCCTGGGGCTCCGGGGGTAGTCTGTCCTATGGCTACACCTTC. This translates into CAWGSGGSLSYGYTF.

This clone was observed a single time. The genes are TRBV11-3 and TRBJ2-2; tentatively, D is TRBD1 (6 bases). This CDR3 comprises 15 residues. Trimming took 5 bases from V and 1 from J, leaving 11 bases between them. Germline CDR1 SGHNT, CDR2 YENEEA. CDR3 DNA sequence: TGTGCCAGCAGCCAACCGGGACAGAACACCGGGGAGCTGTTTTTT. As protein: CASSQPGQNTGELFF. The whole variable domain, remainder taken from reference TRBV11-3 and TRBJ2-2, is EAGVVQSPRYKIIEKKQPVAFWCNPISGHNTLYWYLQNLGQGPELLIRYENEEAVDDSQLPKDRFSAERLKGVDSTLKIQPAELGDSAVYLCASSQPGQNTGELFFGEGSRLTVL.

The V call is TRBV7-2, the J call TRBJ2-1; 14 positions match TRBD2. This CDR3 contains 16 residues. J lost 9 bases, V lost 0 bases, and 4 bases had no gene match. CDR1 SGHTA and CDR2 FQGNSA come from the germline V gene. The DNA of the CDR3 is TGTGCCAGCAGCTTAGCGGGACTAGCGGGAGTGGGTGAGCAGTTCTTC. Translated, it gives CASSLAGLAGVGEQFF. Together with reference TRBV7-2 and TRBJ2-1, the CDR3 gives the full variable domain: GAGVSQSPSNKVTEKGKDVELRCDPISGHTALYWYRQSLGQGLEFLIYFQGNSAPDKSGLPSDRFSAERTGGSVSTLTIQRTQQEDSAVYLCASSLAGLAGVGEQFFGPGTRLTVL.